Shown below are 4 T cell receptor beta chains from a single sample sequenced in a study of CD4 T cell repertoires in COVID-19. Sequencing was done directly on freshly isolated, uncultured memory T cells. Clones were sequenced by immunoSEQ multiplex PCR, and TCRdb holds only the in-frame ones, with some missing. The table shows 7,000 to 8,500 clones, with around 84% occurring only once. The input for sequencing was effector memory CD4+ T cells from blood, taken before the COVID-19 pandemic. The receptors were sampled from a human donor who had COVID-19.

The chain employs TRBV19 and TRBJ2-1; 14 bases are a match to TRBD2. CDR3 size: 15 residues. Losses at the gene ends were 8 bases for V and 10 bases for J; bases not matched to a gene: 10. Germline CDR1 and CDR2: LNHDA and SQIVND (reference sequence). Here the CDR3 reads CASQPGLAGVGEQFF. In nucleotides, the CDR3 is TGTGCCAGTCAACCGGGACTAGCGGGAGTGGGCGAGCAGTTCTTC.

The CDR3 region is CASSPIGRQGDYEQYF. The CDR3 DNA sequence: TGCGCCAGCAGCCCTATTGGTAGGCAGGGGGACTACGAGCAGTACTTC. The chain has TRBV4-1 and TRBJ2-7; 7 bases agree with TRBD1. Germline-derived CDR1 and CDR2 are MGHRA and YSYEKL. J lost 3 bases, V lost 4 bases, and 12 bases had no gene match. The CDR3 has 16 residues.

V usage is TRBV6-6 and J usage is TRBJ2-7; 11 nucleotides match TRBD1. This CDR3 has 15 residues. CDR1 is MNHNY, CDR2 SVGAGI, per germline (reference sequence). The V and J ends lost 6 bases and 2 bases, in that order; junction bases with no gene match: 6. The CDR3 nucleotides are TGTGCCAGCAGGCGCCCGGGACAGGGGGCCTACGAGCAGTACTTC. It specifies CASRRPGQGAYEQYF.

The chain uses TRBV29-1 and TRBJ1-2; D remains ambiguous. There are 13 residues in the CDR3. Trimming took 2 bases from V and 5 from J, leaving 12 bases between them. Germline lookup yields CDR1 SQVTM and CDR2 ANQGSEA. For the CDR3, the DNA is TGCAGCGTTGAAACTAGCAACTTTTATGGCTACACCTTC. Protein product: CSVETSNFYGYTF.